The clone carrying this T cell receptor (beta chain) has a handful of counts. Antigen unknown. Trimming pared 2 bases from V and 2 bases from J, leaving 13 bases between. Germline CDR1 and CDR2: SEHNR and FQNEAQ (reference sequence). The CDR3 extends over 15 amino acids. Both CD4+ and CD8+ T cells were separated by sorting PBMCs. cDNA prepared by RNA extraction and subsequent reverse transcription served as the template for sequencing. Libraries were prepared by immunoSEQ multiplex PCR; TCRdb keeps only in-frame clonotypes and omits some of them. The sample contains 110,000 or so clones, less than 45% of which appear only once. This sample is part of a study of CD8+ T cells in alopecia areata. Study in general: Administration of oral tofacitinib to treated patients was at 5 to 10 mg twice daily.

Study-level points and caveats: Patients showed less clear TCR sequence sharing than mice, possibly partly because of HLA diversity.

This TCR was recovered from a human donor with alopecia areata. The sequenced sample was CD4+ T cells sorted from blood. This chain links TRBV7-9 with TRBJ2-7, with D possibly TRBD1 on 6 matching bases. The CDR3 spells CASSLSPGQTYEQYF. CDR3 in DNA: TGTGCCAGCAGCTTAAGTCCGGGACAAACCTACGAGCAGTACTTC. Full variable domain (outside the CDR3, taken from reference TRBV7-9 and TRBJ2-7): DTGVSQNPRHKITKRGQNVTFRCDPISEHNRLYWYRQTLGQGPEFLTYFQNEAQLEKSRLLSDRFSAERPKGSFSTLEIQRTEQGDSAMYLCASSLSPGQTYEQYFGPGTRLTVT.